These T cell receptor beta chains were read from a single sample in a study of glioma-infiltrating T cells. TCRdb used MiXCR to reprocess the multiplex PCR reads, holding one entry per CDR3 protein. The profile shows a few thousand distinct CDR3 sequences, roughly 45% of them singletons. What was sequenced was glioma tissue, nonneoplastic brain tissue, or PBMCs (not recorded which). The receptors originated from a human donor with low-grade glioma or glioblastoma, undergoing nonglioma brain surgery, or in good health (not recorded which). Each CDR3 is given with its conserved first and last residue. The D gene is left open where the match is weak. Rows may omit the clone size; those that give it use once, few, many or a size class.

V	J	size	D	DNA	CDR3
TRBV20-1	TRBJ2-5	-	-	TGCAGTGCTAGGATACCCGGGACAAAAGAGACCCAGTACTTC	CSARIPGTKETQYF
TRBV28	TRBJ2-1	many	-	TGTGCCAGCAGTATCGGATTTGGGGGCTCCTACAATGAGCAGTTCTTC	CASSIGFGGSYNEQFF
TRBV29-1	TRBJ2-7	once	-	TGCAGCGTCGTACGGCACGAGCAGTACTTC	CSVVRHEQYF
TRBV28	TRBJ1-5	-	-	TGCGCCAGCATGCCTAACCTTGGAGGGCCCCAGCATTTT	CASMPNLGGPQHF
TRBV11-2	TRBJ2-5	many	-	TGTGCCAGCAGCTCGGAGTGGCAGGCTCGGGAGACCCAGTACTTC	CASSSEWQARETQYF
TRBV5-4	TRBJ2-1	many	-	TGTGCCAGCAGCTCACGGGAAATCTACAATGAGCAGTTCTTC	CASSSREIYNEQFF
TRBV6-2/TRBV6-3	TRBJ2-1	-	TRBD1	TGTGCCAGCAATACAGGGGTTCCAGGCAATGAGCAGTTCTTC	CASNTGVPGNEQFF
TRBV20-1	TRBJ2-1	medium-sized	-	TGCAGTGCGCAAATAGCGGCAGACAATGAGCAGTTCTTC	CSAQIAADNEQFF
TRBV7-9	TRBJ2-1	-	-	TGTGCCAGCAGCTTAGCTGGACAGAATGAGCAGTTCTTC	CASSLAGQNEQFF
TRBV15	TRBJ2-1	-	-	TGTGCCACCACCAGAGAGCGGCCCGCGTCGGTAGCAAGCTCCTACAATGAGCAGTTCTTC	CATTRERPASVASSYNEQFF
TRBV27	TRBJ2-7	few	-	TGTGCCAGCAGTTCGCTTAGCTCCTACAACGAGCAGTACTTC	CASSSLSSYNEQYF
TRBV7-2	TRBJ2-7	-	-	TGTGCCAGCAGCTCCATGACTAGCTCCTACGAGCAGTACTTC	CASSSMTSSYEQYF
TRBV20-1	TRBJ2-7	-	-	TGCAGTGCTAGTTTCGGTGTCGAGCAGTACTTC	CSASFGVEQYF
TRBV28	TRBJ2-7	-	-	TGTGCCAGCAGTGCTCTAACCCGCGAGCAGTACTTC	CASSALTREQYF
TRBV13	TRBJ2-7	-	-	TGTGCCAGCAGCCCGACTGGGGCCCCCTATGAACAGTACTTC	CASSPTGAPYEQYF
TRBV7-2	TRBJ1-6	many	-	TGTGCCAGCAGCTTCCACCAATCCCTCCACTTT	CASSFHQSLHF
TRBV6-1	TRBJ2-7	medium-sized	TRBD2	TGTGCCAGCAGCCGACTAGCGGGAGAGTTCTACGAGCAGTACTTC	CASSRLAGEFYEQYF
TRBV20-1	TRBJ2-7	-	-	TGCAGTGCTAGAGATCAACACCTCTACGAGCAGTGCTTC	CSARDQHLYEQCF
TRBV4-1	TRBJ2-1	many	-	TGCGCCAGCAGCCCAAGAGCAACTAGCTTCAATGAGCAGTTCTTC	CASSPRATSFNEQFF
TRBV27	TRBJ2-5	-	-	TGTGCCAGCAGTTTAGGTGTACTTCAAGAGACCCAGTACTTC	CASSLGVLQETQYF
TRBV28	TRBJ1-4	-	-	TGTGCCAGCAGTCAGACAACTAATGAAAAACTGTTTTTT	CASSQTTNEKLFF
TRBV2	TRBJ2-1	once	-	TGTGCCAGCAGTGACAACAGGTACCCCTACGAGCAGTTCTTC	CASSDNRYPYEQFF
TRBV12-3/TRBV12-4	TRBJ1-6	many	-	TGTGCCAGCAGTTCGAATAATTCACCCCTCCACTTT	CASSSNNSPLHF
TRBV7-2	TRBJ2-3	medium-sized	-	TGTGCCAGCACCCCGGGGTACCTTAGCACAGATACGCAGTATTTT	CASTPGYLSTDTQYF
TRBV20-1	TRBJ2-1	-	-	TGCAGTTTATCGAACTCGAGGGACTCCTACAATGAGCAGTTCTTC	CSLSNSRDSYNEQFF
TRBV6-1	TRBJ2-3	once	TRBD2	TGTGCCAGCAGAGAACTAGCGGGGAACACAGATACGGAGTATTTT	CASRELAGNTDTEYF
TRBV5-4	TRBJ1-5	many	TRBD1	TGTGCCAGCAGTTGGGACAGCGATCAGCCCCAGCATTTT	CASSWDSDQPQHF
TRBV10-3	TRBJ2-1	-	TRBD1	TGTGCCATCAGTGAACCGCAGACAGGGGGCGATGAGCAGTTCTTC	CAISEPQTGGDEQFF
TRBV19	TRBJ2-1	many	TRBD2	TGTGCCAGTAGTATCCAGAGGGGAGGGGAGCAGTTCTTC	CASSIQRGGEQFF
TRBV6-1	TRBJ2-7	-	TRBD1	TGTGCCAGCAGGGCCGGGACAGGGGGTGACGAGCAGTACTTC	CASRAGTGGDEQYF
TRBV9	TRBJ2-5	medium-sized	-	TGTGCCAGCAGCGGACCGTTACAAGAGACCCAGTACTTC	CASSGPLQETQYF
TRBV20-1	TRBJ2-5	-	-	TGCAGTGCTCTGAGAGGGAGCGACAAAGAGACCCAGTACTTC	CSALRGSDKETQYF
TRBV27	TRBJ1-2	large	TRBD1	TGTGCCAGCAGTGGGGACAGAAACTATGGCTACACCTTC	CASSGDRNYGYTF
TRBV3-1	TRBJ2-1	-	TRBD2	TGTTCCAGCAGCCTTTCGGGGGGGCTATCGGGAGGGCGGTTGAATGAGCAGTTCTTC	CSSSLSGGLSGGRLNEQFF
TRBV6-2/TRBV6-3	TRBJ2-1	-	-	TGTGCCAGGACAATGACAGAGAGCTCCTACAATGGGCAGTTCTTC	CARTMTESSYNGQFF
TRBV20-1	TRBJ1-1	medium-sized	TRBD1	TGCAGTGCAAGGACAGGGCTCATGAACACTGAAGCTTTCTTT	CSARTGLMNTEAFF
TRBV27	TRBJ1-1	-	-	TGTGCCAGATGGCAGGGGCCCGCCGAAGCTTTCTTT	CARWQGPAEAFF
TRBV28	TRBJ2-1	-	-	TGTGCCAGCAATGCTCTAACCCTCAATGAGCAGTTCTTC	CASNALTLNEQFF
TRBV7-2	TRBJ1-5	-	-	TGCGCCAGCAGCTTAGCGAGTTTAAACCAGCCCAAGCATTTT	CASSLASLNQPKHF
TRBV7-9	TRBJ2-3	once	-	TGTGCCAGCAGCTTCAGGGCCCGAGATACGCAGTATTTT	CASSFRARDTQYF
TRBV4-1	TRBJ2-7	-	-	TGCGCCAGCAGCCAAGAGTCGCCCGGCTCCTACGAGCAGTACTTC	CASSQESPGSYEQYF
TRBV7-2	TRBJ1-5	-	-	TGTGCCAATAGCTTAGCGAGTTTAAATCGGCCCCAGCATTTT	CANSLASLNRPQHF
TRBV6-1	TRBJ2-1	-	TRBD2	TGTGCCAGCAGGACCGGGACTAGCGGGGTAAAGAATGAGCAGTTCTTC	CASRTGTSGVKNEQFF
TRBV6-1	TRBJ1-6	-	TRBD1	TGTGCCAGCTACTACTCGGGGACAGGGGCATCACCCCTCCACTTT	CASYYSGTGASPLHF
TRBV12-3/TRBV12-4	TRBJ1-1	many	-	TGTGCCAGCAGTCTCGGGACCATGAACACTGAAGCTTTCTTT	CASSLGTMNTEAFF
TRBV20-1	TRBJ2-7	-	TRBD2	TGCAGTGCTAGGGGACTAGCGGGGGGAAGCTCCTACGAGCAGTACTTC	CSARGLAGGSSYEQYF
TRBV6-1	TRBJ2-1	medium-sized	-	TGTGCCAGCAACCCGGACCCGACCTACAATGAGCAGTTCTTC	CASNPDPTYNEQFF